Listed below are T cell receptor beta chains from one sample, sequenced in a study of control samples from healthy donors and cancer patients. Sequencing was performed with immunoSEQ multiplex PCR; in TCRdb, only in-frame clones are kept and a portion is missing. The table lists about 140,000 clones, less than 90% of them singletons. The source material was blood. The receptors stem from a woman in her 30s in good health. The CDR3 runs from the conserved cysteine through the conserved F or W. The D gene is left open where the match is weak. Expanded clones are given a class, and other clones once, few, many or no size at all.

V,J,D,size,DNA,CDR3
TRBV9,TRBJ1-1,NA,NA,TGTGCCAGCAGCGTAGGCCCAGAGCTTGAAGCTTTCTTT,CASSVGPELEAFF
TRBV27,TRBJ2-7,TRBD1,NA,TGTGCCAGCGGTCACCGGGACAGATCCTACGAGCAGTACTTC,CASGHRDRSYEQYF
TRBV2,TRBJ2-5,NA,NA,TGTGCCAGCAGCGCCACCGAGAACCAAGAGACCCAGTACTTC,CASSATENQETQYF
TRBV6-5,TRBJ1-1,NA,NA,TGTGCCAGCAGTTACGACGCACAACCGAACACTGAAGCTTTCTTT,CASSYDAQPNTEAFF
TRBV4-1,TRBJ1-5,TRBD1,NA,TGCGCCAGCAGCCCAACCCAGGGGGCTCAGCCCCAGCATTTT,CASSPTQGAQPQHF
TRBV30,TRBJ1-4,NA,NA,TGTGCCTGGAGTAATCCGTTGAAAAAACTGTTTTTT,CAWSNPLKKLFF
TRBV6-2/TRBV6-3,TRBJ2-7,TRBD2,few,TGTGCCAGCAGTCAAGGACTAGCGGGAGCATACGAGCAGTACTTC,CASSQGLAGAYEQYF
TRBV30,TRBJ1-6,TRBD1,NA,TGTGCCTGGAGGGGATTGACAGGGTGGAATTCACCCCTCCACTTT,CAWRGLTGWNSPLHF
TRBV30,TRBJ2-7,TRBD2,NA,TGTGCCTGGAGTGTACCGGGGCGGACTAGCGGTGGCGAGCAGTACTTC,CAWSVPGRTSGGEQYF
TRBV19,TRBJ2-1,TRBD2,NA,TGTGCCAGTAGTATTAGCGGGGCCTACAATGAGCAGTTCTTC,CASSISGAYNEQFF
TRBV29-1,TRBJ1-5,TRBD1,NA,TGCAGCGTTCGGACAGGGAGCAATCAGCCCCAGCATTTT,CSVRTGSNQPQHF
TRBV5-1,TRBJ1-2,NA,few,TGCGCCAGCAGCTTCGAGAACAGGTATCCCTCTGGCTACACCTTC,CASSFENRYPSGYTF
TRBV25-1,TRBJ1-4,TRBD1,NA,TGTGCCAGCAGGCCTGAGAACCGGGACAGCATGTTTTTT,CASRPENRDSMFF
TRBV27,TRBJ2-1,TRBD2,NA,TGTGCCAGCAGTTTATCGGTTAGCGGGGCGGCCTACAATGAGCAGTTCTTC,CASSLSVSGAAYNEQFF
TRBV6-2/TRBV6-3,TRBJ2-7,NA,NA,TGTGCCAGCAGTGATCGGGCCCTCTCCTACGAGCAGTACTTC,CASSDRALSYEQYF
TRBV5-1,TRBJ1-3,NA,NA,TGCGCCAGCAGCTTGAAGGGCGAGTCTGGAAACACCATATATTTT,CASSLKGESGNTIYF
TRBV28,TRBJ2-5,NA,NA,TGTGCCAGCAGTCCTCCCGACAGGACTCAAGAGACCCAGTACTTC,CASSPPDRTQETQYF
TRBV2,TRBJ1-1,NA,NA,TGTGCCAGCAAAAGGGACCAGGGGCTAAACACTGAAGCTTTCTTT,CASKRDQGLNTEAFF
TRBV30,TRBJ1-6,TRBD1,NA,TGTGCCTCGGACAGGATACGCACCTATAATTCACCCCTCCACTTT,CASDRIRTYNSPLHF
TRBV28,TRBJ2-7,NA,NA,TGTGCCAGCAGTCAAGGACGGTTTACCGAGCAGTACTTC,CASSQGRFTEQYF
TRBV7-8,TRBJ2-7,NA,NA,TGTGCCAGCAGCCCCAGTACGGGGAACAACGAGCAGTACTTC,CASSPSTGNNEQYF
TRBV7-9,TRBJ2-3,TRBD2,once,TGTGCCAGCAGCTTAGATCTAGCGGGAGGGCAGTATTTT,CASSLDLAGGQYF
TRBV18,TRBJ1-4,NA,NA,TGTGCCAGCTCACCATCGGGCAGGTCGGAACTGTTTTTT,CASSPSGRSELFF
TRBV3-1/TRBV3-2,TRBJ2-3,NA,NA,TGTGCCAGCAGCCAAAATCCCCTACTAGTCGAGTTCCCTCGCACAGATACGCAGTATTTT,CASSQNPLLVEFPRTDTQYF
TRBV7-8,TRBJ2-7,TRBD1,once,TGTGCCAGCAGCCAGACCAAGGGACAGTATTACGAGCAGTACTTC,CASSQTKGQYYEQYF
TRBV19,TRBJ2-2,NA,NA,TGTGCCAGTAGTATAAGGGGTCGGGCAGGCAACACCGGGGAGCTGTTTTTT,CASSIRGRAGNTGELFF
TRBV30,TRBJ2-1,TRBD1,NA,TGTGCCTGGAGCGGCGGACAGGGGATCGAGCAGTTCTTC,CAWSGGQGIEQFF
TRBV10-3,TRBJ1-2,TRBD1,NA,TGTGCCATCAGTGTAGACCAGGGGGCGCTGAACTATGGCTACACCTTC,CAISVDQGALNYGYTF
TRBV10-3,TRBJ2-1,TRBD2,once,TGTGCCATCAGTGACCCTTTAGCGGGCCGCTCCTACAATGAGCAGTTCTTC,CAISDPLAGRSYNEQFF
TRBV7-6,TRBJ1-6,NA,NA,TGTGCCAGCAGCTTAGGACCGGATTCACCCCTCCACTTT,CASSLGPDSPLHF
TRBV20-1,TRBJ1-1,NA,NA,TGCAGTGCTAGTGAATCGAACACTGAAGCTTTCTTT,CSASESNTEAFF
TRBV5-1,TRBJ2-1,TRBD2,NA,TGCGCCAGCAGCTGGACTAGCGGGAAGGAGCAGTTCTTC,CASSWTSGKEQFF
TRBV9,TRBJ2-1,TRBD1,NA,TGTGCCAGCAGCCCTTGGGACAGTTACAATGAGCAGTTCTTC,CASSPWDSYNEQFF
TRBV7-2,TRBJ1-4,TRBD1,NA,TGTGCCAGCAGCCCCAGACAGGGAGGAGGGGAAAAACTGTTTTTT,CASSPRQGGGEKLFF
TRBV19,TRBJ2-3,TRBD2,NA,TGTGCCAGTAGTAAAGCGGGAGGGCGGACTGGCACAGATACGCAGTATTTT,CASSKAGGRTGTDTQYF
TRBV6-6,TRBJ2-7,NA,NA,TGTGCCAGCACCGAGGCCGTCCAGACCTACGAGCAGTACTTC,CASTEAVQTYEQYF
TRBV30,TRBJ1-3,NA,once,TGTGCCTGGACAGAAGCTATTGGAAACACCATATATTTT,CAWTEAIGNTIYF
TRBV29-1,TRBJ2-7,TRBD1,NA,TGCAGCGCCGGGACAGGGGGATACGAGCAGTACTTC,CSAGTGGYEQYF
TRBV7-2,TRBJ1-6,TRBD1,NA,TGTGCCAGCAGCTTATGGCAGGGGGTTGATTCACCCCTCCACTTT,CASSLWQGVDSPLHF
TRBV5-1,TRBJ1-1,NA,NA,TGCGCCAGCAGCTCCCTCCGGGGAGTGAACACTGAAGCTTTCTTT,CASSSLRGVNTEAFF
TRBV28,TRBJ1-1,TRBD1,NA,TGTGCCAGCAGCACGACAGGGAGAATTTTTTCGAACACTGAAGCTTTCTTT,CASSTTGRIFSNTEAFF
TRBV7-3,TRBJ1-1,NA,NA,TGTGCCAGCAGTACGGGGGTGAACACTGAAGCTTTCTTT,CASSTGVNTEAFF
TRBV2,TRBJ1-3,TRBD1,NA,TGTGCCAGCAGCCGGGGGACAGTCTCTGGAAACACCATATATTTT,CASSRGTVSGNTIYF
TRBV2,TRBJ2-5,NA,NA,TGTGCCAGCAGCTTCGGGGAGTACGTATCTCAAGAGACCCAGTACTTC,CASSFGEYVSQETQYF
TRBV3-1/TRBV3-2,TRBJ2-7,NA,NA,TGTGCCAGCAGCCAAGATTTACACCCTTACGAGCAGTACTTC,CASSQDLHPYEQYF
TRBV10-3,TRBJ1-1,NA,NA,TGTGCCATCAGTGAGTCTAGGGCCTTGGACGCCCGAGGAGCTTTCTTT,CAISESRALDARGAFF
TRBV9,TRBJ2-3,NA,NA,TGTGCCAGCAGCTTCGACCTCGGAGATACGCAGTATTTT,CASSFDLGDTQYF
TRBV9,TRBJ2-5,NA,NA,TGTGCCAGCAGCCCCAACTTCGAGACCCAGTACTTC,CASSPNFETQYF
TRBV6-1,TRBJ1-3,NA,NA,TGTGCCAGCAGTGAGCAGGGCCCCGGGGGAAACACCATATATTTT,CASSEQGPGGNTIYF
TRBV9,TRBJ2-3,NA,NA,TGTGCCAGCAGCGTAGACCCTTCTAGCACAGATACGCAGTATTTT,CASSVDPSSTDTQYF
TRBV24-1,TRBJ2-3,TRBD2,NA,TGTGCCACCAGTGCCCTACTAGCGGGAGGTACAGATACGCAGTATTTT,CATSALLAGGTDTQYF
TRBV27,TRBJ2-4,NA,NA,TGTGCCAGCAGTTTTAAATATCGCTTC,CASSFKYRF
TRBV2,TRBJ1-1,NA,NA,TGTGCCAGCAGTGGGGACACAGGGAGTCGGACTGAAGCTTTCTTT,CASSGDTGSRTEAFF
TRBV5-1,TRBJ2-1,TRBD1,NA,TGCGCCAGCAGCGGCGTGACAGGGGCCTACAATGAGCAGTTCTTC,CASSGVTGAYNEQFF